These 22 T cell receptor beta chains share one sample of origin, sequenced in a study of T cells after yellow fever vaccination. TCRdb recomputed calls from the 5' RACE reads with MiXCR, one row per CDR3 protein. The sample lists 85,000 to 100,000 distinct CDR3 sequences, 5.8% occurring once. The sequenced sample was CD8+ T cells sorted from PBMCs, obtained 10 days after the yellow fever booster vaccination. These receptors all come from a man between 18 and 35 years old who received the YFV17D yellow fever vaccine.

This clonotype appeared a few times. The rearrangement links TRBV4-3 to TRBJ1-1; 10 positions match TRBD1. CDR1 and CDR2 from the germline V gene are LGHNA and YSLEER. Trimming at V came to 3 bases and at J to 1 base, leaving 2 bases not matched to a gene. The CDR3 runs 15 residues. The CDR3 nucleotides read TGCGCCAGCAGCCAGAGGACAGGGGGGAACACTGAAGCTTTCTTT. Translated, it gives CASSQRTGGNTEAFF.

The rearrangement joins TRBV28 to TRBJ2-3, with 8 nucleotides matching TRBD1. V trimming: 3 bases; J trimming: 0 bases; junction bases outside the gene matches: 11. Germline-derived CDR1 and CDR2 are MDHEN and SYDVKM. CDR3 size: 18 residues. CDR3 loop: CASSFGDRYTFSTDTQYF. The CDR3 DNA reads TGTGCCAGCAGTTTTGGGGACAGGTACACTTTTAGCACAGATACGCAGTATTTT.

This clonotype has more than one count but fewer than ten. The chain links TRBV3-1 to TRBJ1-5, with 7 bases fitting TRBD1. V shed 1 base, J shed 6 bases, and the junction held 12 bases outside the gene matches. CDR3 length equals 17 residues. The germline gives CDR1 LGHDT, CDR2 YNNKEL (reference sequence). The CDR3 spells CASSQGATGVLSQPQHF. CDR3 sequence (DNA): TGTGCCAGCAGCCAAGGGGCCACAGGGGTACTCTCTCAGCCCCAGCATTTT.

This clonotype was detected a few times. This chain uses TRBV7-3 with TRBJ2-6; D gene unclear. Trimming removed 4 bases at V and 4 bases at J, with 14 bases between. Germline V CDR1 and CDR2: SGHTA, FQGTGA. The CDR3 covers 16 residues. DNA of the CDR3: TGTGCCAGCAGCTACGAACGGACGTACGGGGCCAACGTCCTGACTTTC. It yields the protein CASSYERTYGANVLTF.

The chain has TRBV5-1 and TRBJ1-5; D unresolved. The CDR3 loop spans 17 amino acids. From germline, CDR1 is SGHRS and CDR2 YFSETQ. V dropped 0 bases and J dropped 5 bases, with 18 bases sitting between them. Here the CDR3 reads CASSLVGSEVLYQPQHF. The CDR3 DNA is TGCGCCAGCAGCTTGGTGGGGTCGGAGGTGCTTTATCAGCCCCAGCATTTT.

The rearrangement uses TRBV7-3 and TRBJ2-2, with 7 bases that match TRBD1. Germline CDR1 is SGHTA and CDR2 is FQGTGA. The ends lost 1 base at V and 6 bases at J; junction bases unmatched: 8. This CDR3 is 16 amino acids long. The CDR3 coding sequence is TGTGCCAGCAGCTTAATAGGGGGCGCCTCGGCCGGGGAGCTGTTTTTT. This translates into CASSLIGGASAGELFF.

The table lists this clonotype with a few counts. The V call is TRBV3-1, the J call TRBJ2-1, with D perhaps matching TRBD2 (5 bases). Trimming took 1 base from V and 13 from J, leaving 11 bases between them. The CDR3 totals 12 residues. Germline lookup yields CDR1 LGHDT and CDR2 YNNKEL (reference sequence). CDR3 sequence (DNA): TGTGCCAGCAGCCAAGCTTTACTAGTTCAGTTCTTC. Protein sequence: CASSQALLVQFF.

This clonotype was recorded at least ten times. The V and J genes are TRBV7-9 and TRBJ2-1; D tentatively reads TRBD1 or TRBD2 (5 bases each). The CDR3 sequence is 11 residues long. Germline CDR1 reads SEHNR; CDR2 reads FQNEAQ (reference sequence). V was cut by 3 bases and J by 10 bases, with 7 bases left in between. CDR3 sequence (DNA): TGTGCCAGCAGCTTCCGGGACGAGCAGTTCTTC. Its protein is CASSFRDEQFF.

The V gene is TRBV3-1, the J gene TRBJ1-5; D possibly corresponds to TRBD1 (5 bases). V dropped 4 bases and J dropped 4 bases, with 11 bases sitting between them. There are 14 residues in the CDR3. Germline V gene lookup returns CDR1 LGHDT and CDR2 YNNKEL (reference sequence). CDR3 amino acids: CASSPRVGNQPQHF. The CDR3, as DNA: TGTGCCAGCAGCCCCAGGGTGGGTAATCAGCCCCAGCATTTT.

The genes are TRBV10-3 and TRBJ1-6; 8 nucleotides align to TRBD1. CDR1 and CDR2 from the germline V gene are ENHRY and SYGVKD. There are 14 residues in the CDR3. V shed 6 bases and J 8 bases; nucleotides not matched to a gene: 6. CDR3 loop: CAIRATGGDSPLHF. For the CDR3, the DNA is TGTGCCATCAGGGCCACAGGGGGAGATTCACCCCTCCACTTT.

The chain recombines TRBV24-1 with TRBJ1-1; D remains ambiguous. Trimming left V 9 bases short and J 1 base short, with 8 bases between. The CDR3 totals 12 residues. Germline CDR1 is KGHDR and CDR2 is SFDVKD. The CDR3 loop is CATHDGNTEAFF. The CDR3 DNA sequence: TGTGCCACCCATGACGGGAACACTGAAGCTTTCTTT.

This clonotype was picked up many times. The rearrangement links TRBV9 to TRBJ2-1; D possibly corresponds to TRBD1 (6 bases). The CDR3 spans 14 residues. Deletions cut 3 bases from V and 9 bases from J, with 16 bases between. The germline V gene has CDR1 SGDLS and CDR2 YYNGEE. The DNA of the CDR3 is TGTGCCAGCAGCGGGGGAACAGGGTATTTTGAGCAGTTCTTC. This encodes CASSGGTGYFEQFF.

In its sample, this clonotype was seen a few times. CDR3 residues: CASSLGSTTVTDTQYF. In DNA, the CDR3 is TGTGCCAGCAGCTTAGGCAGCACAACTGTCACAGATACGCAGTATTTT. This rearrangement joins TRBV7-9 to TRBJ2-3; D gene ambiguous. Germline values: CDR1 SEHNR, CDR2 FQNEAQ (reference sequence). Trimming shortened V by 1 base and J by 2 bases, and 13 bases separated the two germline ends. CDR3 length: 16 residues.

This clonotype was found many times. The gene calls are TRBV12-5 and TRBJ1-3, with D perhaps TRBD1 (6 bases). This CDR3 has 15 amino acids. The V gene lost 6 bases and the J gene lost 2 bases, with 14 bases spanning the gap. Germline CDR1 reads LGHNT; CDR2 reads FRNRAP. Here the CDR3 DNA reads TGTGCTAGTGGCTCGATAGGGGGAACTGGAAACACCATATATTTT. Translated, it gives CASGSIGGTGNTIYF.

This clonotype has just a few counts. The rearrangement links TRBV29-1 to TRBJ2-5; D uncertain. V was pared by 6 bases and J by 1 base, with 12 bases between. The V gene's germline CDR1 is SQVTM and CDR2 ANQGSEA. The CDR3 length is 13 residues. CDR3 coding DNA: TGCAGCGTCGTCCCACGGACCCAAGAGACCCAGTACTTC. This encodes CSVVPRTQETQYF. The complete variable domain, with remaining parts taken from reference TRBV29-1 and TRBJ2-5, reads SAVISQKPSRDICQRGTSLTIQCQVDSQVTMMFWYRQQPGQSLTLIATANQGSEATYESGFVIDKFPISRPNLTFSTLTVSNMSPEDSSIYLCSVVPRTQETQYFGPGTRLLVL.

The rearrangement uses TRBV20-1 and TRBJ1-1, with D possibly matching TRBD1 (6 bases). The CDR3 spans 15 residues. Deletions cut 0 bases from V and 3 bases from J, with 14 bases between. Germline V gene sequence: CDR1 DFQATT, CDR2 SNEGSKA (reference sequence). For the CDR3, the DNA is TGCAGTGCTAGAGATGAGGGGGGCGGGGACACTGAAGCTTTCTTT. Translated: CSARDEGGGDTEAFF.

The J gene is TRBJ2-3, the V gene TRBV4-3; possible D gene TRBD1, 5 bases. CDR1 and CDR2 from the germline V gene are LGHNA and YSLEER. This CDR3 comprises 15 residues. The V gene lost 5 bases and the J gene lost 2 bases, with 14 bases spanning the gap. The CDR3 protein is CASSNGRQLTDTQYF. The DNA of the CDR3 is TGCGCCAGCAGCAATGGGCGACAGCTCACAGATACGCAGTATTTT.

Many counts were recorded for this clonotype. At one of its ends the junction is not consistent with the germline gene, which may arise from a read error. The J gene is TRBJ2-1, the V gene TRBV5-1, with D possibly matching TRBD2 (5 bases). Germline V CDR1 and CDR2: SGHRS, YFSETQ. The CDR3 runs 13 residues. CDR3 in amino acids: CASSRETRSRPVF. The CDR3 DNA follows: TGCGCCAGCAGCCGTGAAACTAGATCCCGCCCGGTCTTC.

This clonotype was detected only a few times. The V and J genes are TRBV7-2 and TRBJ1-2; the match to TRBD1 covers 7 bases. Trimming removed 1 base from V and 4 bases from J; junction bases left unmatched: 6. The CDR3 loop spans 15 amino acids. Looked up from germline, CDR1 is SGHTA and CDR2 is FQGNSA. The DNA for the CDR3 is TGTGCCAGCAGCTTAGATCCGGACAGGCTCTATGGCTACACCTTC. Its protein product is CASSLDPDRLYGYTF.

The V call is TRBV7-2, the J call TRBJ2-1; D is perhaps TRBD2 (6 bases). The germline V gene has CDR1 SGHTA and CDR2 FQGNSA. The CDR3 extends over 17 amino acids. The V and J ends lost 5 bases and 3 bases respectively, with 20 bases between them. CDR3 nucleotides: TGTGCCAGCAGCCCCGGCTGGGGCGGGGAAGGCTACAATGAGCAGTTCTTC. This translates into CASSPGWGGEGYNEQFF.

The CDR3, as DNA: TGCGCCAGCAGCCAAGATAACAACCCGGGCTATGGCTACACCTTC. This codes for CASSQDNNPGYGYTF. The rearrangement joins TRBV4-3 to TRBJ1-2; D unresolved. Looked up from germline, CDR1 is LGHNA and CDR2 is YSLEER. The CDR3 is 15 amino acids. V was clipped by 0 bases and J by 4 bases, with 12 bases between them.

The sample holds a few counts of this clonotype. The rearrangement joins TRBV7-9 to TRBJ2-3, with a weak D call TRBD2 (6 bases). CDR1 is SEHNR, CDR2 FQNEAQ, per germline (reference sequence). This CDR3 is 16 amino acids long. V lost 6 bases and J lost 3, with 19 bases in between. As DNA, the CDR3 is TGTGCCAGCAGATCCGGCTCTTACCGGGGGACAGATACGCAGTATTTT. Its protein product is CASRSGSYRGTDTQYF.